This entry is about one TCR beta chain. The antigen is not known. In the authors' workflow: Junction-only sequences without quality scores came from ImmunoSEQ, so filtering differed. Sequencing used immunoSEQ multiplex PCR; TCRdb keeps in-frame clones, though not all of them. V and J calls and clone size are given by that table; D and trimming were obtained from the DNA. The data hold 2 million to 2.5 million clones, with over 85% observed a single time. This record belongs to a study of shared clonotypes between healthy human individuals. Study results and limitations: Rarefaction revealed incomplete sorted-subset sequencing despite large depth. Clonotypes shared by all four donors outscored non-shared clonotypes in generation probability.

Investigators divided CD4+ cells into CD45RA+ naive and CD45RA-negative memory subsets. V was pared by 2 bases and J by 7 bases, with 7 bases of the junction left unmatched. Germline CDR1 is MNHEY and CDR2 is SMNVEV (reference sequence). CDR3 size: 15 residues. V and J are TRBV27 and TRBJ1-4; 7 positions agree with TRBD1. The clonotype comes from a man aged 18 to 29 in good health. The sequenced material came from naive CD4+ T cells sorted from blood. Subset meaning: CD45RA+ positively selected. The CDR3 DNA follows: TGTGCCAGCAGTTTAGGGACAGTTCAGGGTGAAAAACTGTTTTTT. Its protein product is CASSLGTVQGEKLFF. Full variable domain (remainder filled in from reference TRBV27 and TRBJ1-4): EAQVTQNPRYLITVTGKKLTVTCSQNMNHEYMSWYRQDPGLGLRQIYYSMNVEVTDKGDVPEGYKVSRKEKRNFPLILESPSPNQTSLYFCASSLGTVQGEKLFFGSGTQLSVL.